These 18 T cell receptor beta chains were all obtained from the same sample, sequenced in a study of blood T cell repertoires in COVID-19. TCRdb's table, derived via immunoSEQ multiplex PCR, lists solely in-frame clones and lacks some. The sample lists about 270,000 clones; roughly nine tenths were seen once. Sequenced sample: PBMCs or T cells enriched from blood (not recorded which). The source is a woman younger than 30 who had recovered from COVID-19.

This clone was found once. The same CDR3 can be traced to other DNA sequences in this sample. This chain joins TRBV7-2 and TRBJ2-7; TRBD1 might be the D (6 bases). Trimming pared 0 bases from V and 3 bases from J, leaving 6 bases between. The CDR3 length is 13 residues. Germline-derived CDR1 and CDR2 are SGHTA and FQGNSA. CDR3 loop: CASSLAGGYEQYF. CDR3 bases: TGTGCCAGCAGCTTAGCAGGGGGCTACGAGCAGTACTTC.

The CDR3 protein is CASSQVGRPYGYTF. For the CDR3, the DNA is TGTGCCAGCAGCCAAGTAGGCAGGCCTTATGGCTACACCTTC. This rearrangement joins TRBV3-1 (or the pseudogene TRBV3-2) to TRBJ1-2, with D unclear. Germline CDR1 reads LGHDT; CDR2 reads YNNKEL (reference sequence). V was cut by 1 base and J by 5 bases, with 11 bases left in between. CDR3 length: 14 residues.

The V gene is TRBV25-1, the J gene TRBJ2-7; the match to TRBD1 covers 9 bases. The CDR3 spans 15 residues. The ends lost 5 bases at V and 8 bases at J; junction bases unmatched: 13. The germline gives CDR1 MGHDK, CDR2 SYGVNS. The CDR3: CASSPRTGDGIKQYF. The DNA for the CDR3 is TGTGCCAGCAGTCCCCGGACAGGGGATGGTATAAAGCAGTACTTC.

This clone was picked up one time. The chain combines TRBV18 with TRBJ2-2; D is uncertain. This CDR3 comprises 13 residues. Trimming took off 5 bases at V and 1 base at J, with 5 bases between the two ends. CDR1 and CDR2 (germline): KGHSH, LQKENI. The CDR3, as DNA: TGTGCCAGCTCAAAGCGGAACACCGGGGAGCTGTTTTTT. This gives the protein CASSKRNTGELFF.

The rearrangement joins TRBV5-6 to TRBJ1-2, with 8 nucleotides matching TRBD1. This CDR3 has 15 amino acids. CDR1 SGHDT and CDR2 YYEEEE come from the germline V gene. Losses at the gene ends were 0 bases for V and 5 bases for J; bases not matched to a gene: 6. The CDR3 protein is CASSLATGAGYGYTF. DNA of the CDR3: TGTGCCAGCAGCTTGGCGACAGGGGCTGGGTATGGCTACACCTTC.

V usage is TRBV6-5 and J usage is TRBJ2-7; TRBD1 might be the D (6 bases). V shed 7 bases and J shed 2 bases, with 12 bases lying between them. Looked up from germline, CDR1 is MNHEY and CDR2 is SVGAGI. This CDR3 is built from 13 residues. CDR3 nucleotide sequence: TGTGCCAGCACCTACGGACAGACCTACGAGCAGTACTTC. This encodes CASTYGQTYEQYF.

This chain uses TRBV5-1 with TRBJ2-3; a weak D match, TRBD1 (6 bases). V dropped 0 bases and J dropped 0 bases, with 14 bases sitting between them. The CDR3 loop spans 17 amino acids. Germline V lookup: CDR1 SGHRS, CDR2 YFSETQ. The CDR3 here is CASSLDGGRTSTDTQYF. CDR3 nucleotide sequence: TGCGCCAGCAGCTTGGATGGGGGCCGTACTAGCACAGATACGCAGTATTTT.

The V and J genes are TRBV14 and TRBJ2-7, with 11 bases identical to TRBD2. CDR1 is SGHDN and CDR2 is FVKESK in the germline V gene. V trimming: 4 bases; J trimming: 7 bases; junction bases outside the gene matches: 6. CDR3 length: 14 residues. Here the CDR3 DNA reads TGTGCCAGCAGCCTAGCGGGGGGGCGTCGGGAGCAGTACTTC. Translated: CASSLAGGRREQYF.

The CDR3 protein is CASSAPRAYNEQFF. CDR3 sequence (DNA): TGTGCCAGCAGTGCCCCCAGGGCTTACAATGAGCAGTTCTTC. The V and J genes are TRBV5-6 and TRBJ2-1; D is possibly TRBD1 (5 bases). The germline V and J ends were trimmed by 5 bases and 4 bases, with 13 bases remaining between them. The V gene's germline CDR1 is SGHDT and CDR2 YYEEEE. The CDR3 runs 14 residues.

The CDR3 bases are TGTGCCAGCAGCTTAATTACCGGCGGGGGGACGTGGTGGAACACTGAAGCTTTCTTT. It yields the protein CASSLITGGGTWWNTEAFF. The chain has TRBV7-9 and TRBJ1-1; TRBD1 is a possible D gene (5 bases). Between the trimmed V and J ends, which lost 2 bases and 1 base, there was a span of 23 bases. CDR1 is SEHNR, CDR2 FQNEAQ, per germline (reference sequence). This CDR3 contains 19 residues.

This clone was recorded only once. The rearrangement uses TRBV5-4 and TRBJ1-6; TRBD1 aligns across 7 bases. Germline V gene lookup returns CDR1 SGHNT and CDR2 YYREEE (reference sequence). The V segment lost 4 bases and the J segment 0 bases; nucleotides outside the gene matches: 7. The CDR3 has 17 amino acids. The CDR3 DNA reads TGTGCCAGCAGCATCGACAGGGAGAGCTCCTATAATTCACCCCTCCACTTT. This translates into CASSIDRESSYNSPLHF. The full variable domain, with the rest looked up from reference TRBV5-4 and TRBJ1-6, is ETGVTQSPTHLIKTRGQQVTLRCSSQSGHNTVSWYQQALGQGPQFIFQYYREEENGRGNFPPRFSGLQFPNYSSELNVNALELDDSALYLCASSIDRESSYNSPLHFGNGTRLTVT.

V usage is TRBV9 and J usage is TRBJ2-3, with D possibly TRBD1 on 5 matching bases. Germline V gives CDR1 SGDLS, CDR2 YYNGEE. This CDR3 has 14 residues. V shed 1 base and J shed 2 bases, with 8 bases lying between them. The CDR3 protein is CASSVLQDTDTQYF. As DNA, the CDR3 is TGTGCCAGCAGCGTATTACAGGACACAGATACGCAGTATTTT.

The chain recombines TRBV6-2 or TRBV6-3 with TRBJ1-1; D uncertain. Germline lookup yields CDR1 MNHEY and CDR2 SVGEGT. The CDR3 loop spans 15 amino acids. Trimming left V 5 bases short and J 1 base short, with 14 bases between. The CDR3: CASSLRSTANTEAFF. The CDR3 DNA is TGTGCCAGCAGTCTAAGATCGACTGCGAACACTGAAGCTTTCTTT.

The chain combines TRBV6-5 with TRBJ2-5; 10 bases agree with TRBD2. The V gene's germline CDR1 is MNHEY and CDR2 SVGAGI. The CDR3 has 15 amino acids. Trimming took 7 bases from V and 7 from J; bases not matched to a gene: 12. The CDR3 sequence is CASTTSGAFRGTQYF. CDR3 bases: TGTGCCAGCACTACTAGCGGGGCCTTCAGAGGGACCCAGTACTTC.

The V call is TRBV7-9, the J call TRBJ2-1; 14 bases align to TRBD2. J lost 9 bases, V lost 1 base, and 8 bases had no gene match. Germline loops: CDR1 SEHNR, CDR2 FQNEAQ (reference sequence). This CDR3 contains 17 residues. CDR3 sequence reads: CASSLGLGLAGVGEQFF. CDR3 in DNA: TGTGCCAGCAGCTTAGGACTGGGACTAGCGGGAGTGGGTGAGCAGTTCTTC.

The chain combines TRBV9 with TRBJ2-3; 11 nucleotides match TRBD1. Germline V lookup: CDR1 SGDLS, CDR2 YYNGEE. The CDR3 contains 16 residues. The V gene end was trimmed by 4 bases and the J gene end by 3 bases; junction bases not matched to a gene: 7. CDR3 residues: CASSTPRDRGTDTQYF. Here the CDR3 DNA reads TGTGCCAGCAGCACACCCAGGGACAGGGGGACAGATACGCAGTATTTT.

The chain couples TRBV28 to TRBJ1-2, with 8 bases that match TRBD1. Germline trimming cut 4 bases from V and 0 bases from J; bases unmatched to any gene: 4. CDR3 length: 15 amino acids. Germline loops: CDR1 MDHEN, CDR2 SYDVKM. The CDR3 DNA sequence: TGTGCCAGCAGTTCGGCGGGACAGGCTAACTATGGCTACACCTTC. The encoded protein is CASSSAGQANYGYTF.

This clone was seen only a few times. The V gene is TRBV28, the J gene TRBJ1-6; D might be TRBD1 (5 bases). This CDR3 has 14 amino acids. Germline V gene data show CDR1 as MDHEN and CDR2 as SYDVKM. V was pared by 6 bases and J by 6 bases, with 12 bases between. CDR3 sequence (DNA): TGTGCCAGCAGCTGGGGGGGATTTAATTCACCCCTCCACTTT. This sequence encodes CASSWGGFNSPLHF. Based on the CDR3 plus reference TRBV28 and TRBJ1-6, the full variable domain is DVKVTQSSRYLVKRTGEKVFLECVQDMDHENMFWYRQDPGLGLRLIYFSYDVKMKEKGDIPEGYSVSREKKERFSLILESASTNQTSMYLCASSWGGFNSPLHFGNGTRLTVT.